This TCR beta chain was found in a study of blood T cell repertoires in COVID-19. Study-wide context: The origin of the acute and convalescent COVID-19 samples was the United States, Italy and Spain. T cells, B-cell-depleted T cells, or PBMCs provided the cDNA or gDNA that served as material.

How the authors handled the data: Amplification from reference gene primers served as the basis for estimated nucleated cell counts. Repertoires were generated with immunoSEQ multiplex PCR, while TCRdb's copy carries only in-frame clones and drops some. V, J and clone size derive from that table, while D and trimming were established from the DNA sequence. Of more than 140,000 clones in the sample, more than 70% were seen once. The receptor's source is a woman aged 55-75 years with acute or convalescent COVID-19. Sequenced material: peripheral blood.

Here the CDR3 DNA reads TGCGCCAGCAGCTTGCGTCAGGGGCCGATGGTCAATGAGCAGTTCTTC. Its translation is CASSLRQGPMVNEQFF. The chain joins TRBV5-1 to TRBJ2-1, with a tentative D call TRBD1 (6 bases). The CDR3 runs to 16 residues. Deletions cut 1 base from V and 6 bases from J, with 17 bases between. Germline CDR1 is SGHRS and CDR2 is YFSETQ.